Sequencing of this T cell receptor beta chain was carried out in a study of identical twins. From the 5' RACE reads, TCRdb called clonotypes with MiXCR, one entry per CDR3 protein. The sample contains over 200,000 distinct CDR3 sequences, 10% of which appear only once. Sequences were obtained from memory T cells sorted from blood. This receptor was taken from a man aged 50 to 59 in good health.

Written as DNA, the CDR3 is TGCGCCAGCAGCCACAGGGAATCATCCTATGGCTACACCTTC. As protein: CASSHRESSYGYTF. The rearrangement uses TRBV4-1 and TRBJ1-2; D possibly corresponds to TRBD1 (5 bases). This CDR3 region has 14 residues. The germline gives CDR1 MGHRA, CDR2 YSYEKL. Between the trimmed V and J ends, which lost 3 bases and 4 bases, there was a span of 12 bases.